The sequence of this TCR beta chain was determined in a study of T cell responses to AZD1222 COVID-19 vaccine. CDR3 length: 13 amino acids. The V gene's germline CDR1 is SNHLY and CDR2 FYNNEI. V gave up 4 bases and J gave up 8 bases, with 11 bases separating them. Assay: immunoSEQ multiplex PCR; the TCRdb copy retains only in-frame clones and omits some. Among around 130,000 clones listed, roughly 87% were seen once. This chain connects TRBV2 to TRBJ1-4; maybe TRBD1 (5 bases). The sequencing used peripheral blood, collected 28 days after the second AZD1222 dose. This receptor was obtained from an adult who received the AZD1222 COVID-19 vaccine. CDR3 region: CASSGGTGEKLFF. The CDR3 DNA is TGTGCCAGCAGTGGGGGGACGGGCGAAAAACTGTTTTTT.